What follows are 32 T cell receptor beta chains derived from one specimen sequenced in a study of blood T cell repertoires in COVID-19. Clones were sequenced by immunoSEQ multiplex PCR, and TCRdb holds only the in-frame ones, with some missing. The table lists about 180,000 clones, approximately 88% of them singletons. Material: PBMCs or T cells enriched from blood (not recorded which). The receptors originated from a woman in her late teens or twenties who had recovered from COVID-19.

This chain joins TRBV19 and TRBJ1-1, with 10 bases lining up with TRBD1. Germline assignment: CDR1 LNHDA and CDR2 SQIVND (reference sequence). The CDR3 runs 17 residues. Trimming at V came to 5 bases and at J to 2 bases, leaving 11 bases not matched to a gene. CDR3 region: CASSVGQGGSFNTEAFF. CDR3 sequence (DNA): TGTGCCAGTAGTGTCGGACAGGGGGGATCTTTTAACACTGAAGCTTTCTTT.

The genes are TRBV19 and TRBJ1-1; 9 bases map to TRBD1. The CDR3 length is 14 residues. Germline-derived CDR1 and CDR2 are LNHDA and SQIVND (reference sequence). The J segment lost 1 base and the V segment lost 4 bases, leaving 1 base of the junction unmatched. In DNA form, the CDR3 reads TGTGCCAGTAGTAAGGACAGGGGGAACACTGAAGCTTTCTTT. Encoded protein: CASSKDRGNTEAFF.

The chain links TRBV28 to TRBJ2-1, with a weak D call TRBD2 (6 bases). CDR1 is MDHEN, CDR2 SYDVKM, per germline. The CDR3 runs to 15 residues. V lost 7 bases and J lost 4, with 17 bases in between. The CDR3 nucleotides read TGTGCCAGCATTCCTCTGGAGGGTTTTTACAATGAGCAGTTCTTC. It encodes CASIPLEGFYNEQFF.

The chain joins TRBV6-6 to TRBJ2-5; D unclear. The CDR3 has 11 residues. V was clipped by 4 bases and J by 4 bases, with 4 bases between them. Germline CDR1 MNHNY, CDR2 SVGAGI (reference sequence). The CDR3 loop is CASSFRETQYF. The CDR3 region has the DNA TGTGCCAGCAGTTTCAGAGAGACCCAGTACTTC.

The genes are TRBV28 and TRBJ2-3, with 11 bases lining up with TRBD2. Losses at the gene ends were 6 bases for V and 1 base for J; bases not matched to a gene: 9. The length of the CDR3 is 17 residues. Germline CDR1 MDHEN, CDR2 SYDVKM. The DNA for the CDR3 is TGTGCCAGCAGGGTCCACTTTAGCGGGGGGGGCACAGATACGCAGTATTTT. Protein product: CASRVHFSGGGTDTQYF.

The CDR3 sequence is CASSIDRESEAFF. As DNA, the CDR3 is TGTGCCAGTAGTATCGACAGGGAATCTGAAGCTTTCTTT. The chain joins TRBV19 to TRBJ1-1, with TRBD1 matching 7 bases. V shed 3 bases, J shed 6 bases, and the junction held 4 bases outside the gene matches. The V gene's germline CDR1 is LNHDA and CDR2 SQIVND (reference sequence). This CDR3 is built from 13 residues. The whole variable domain, remainder taken from reference TRBV19 and TRBJ1-1, is DGGITQSPKYLFRKEGQNVTLSCEQNLNHDAMYWYRQDPGQGLRLIYYSQIVNDFQKGDIAEGYSVSREKKESFPLTVTSAQKNPTAFYLCASSIDRESEAFFGQGTRLTVV.

This rearrangement joins TRBV27 to TRBJ2-1; the D gene is possibly TRBD2 (5 bases). Trimming took 4 bases from V and 6 from J, leaving 7 bases between them. The CDR3 loop spans 12 amino acids. Germline V lookup: CDR1 MNHEY, CDR2 SMNVEV (reference sequence). CDR3 sequence (DNA): TGTGCCAGCAGTTCTACTAGCAATGAGCAGTTCTTC. Translating gives CASSSTSNEQFF.

The V gene is TRBV19, the J gene TRBJ2-7, with TRBD1 identical over 10 bases. V shed 6 bases and J 3 bases; nucleotides not matched to a gene: 8. This CDR3 contains 15 residues. Germline lookup yields CDR1 LNHDA and CDR2 SQIVND (reference sequence). The CDR3, as DNA: TGTGCCAGTAGCCCCGGGACAGGGGCCCTCTACGAGCAGTACTTC. Amino acids: CASSPGTGALYEQYF.

The chain recombines TRBV7-8 with TRBJ1-5, with D uncertain. In germline, CDR1 is SGHVS, CDR2 FQNEAQ. The V end was cut by 2 bases, the J end by 4 bases, with 9 bases between. The CDR3 is 14 residues long. CDR3 region: CASSLSLGNQPQHF. The CDR3 DNA is TGTGCCAGCAGCTTATCTCTAGGAAATCAGCCCCAGCATTTT.

The V and J genes are TRBV3-1 (or the pseudogene TRBV3-2) and TRBJ1-5; 7 positions match TRBD1. The ends lost 0 bases at V and 0 bases at J; junction bases unmatched: 8. Looked up from germline, CDR1 is LGHDT and CDR2 is YNNKEL (reference sequence). The CDR3 is 18 residues long. The CDR3 DNA follows: TGTGCCAGCAGCCAAGAGATTGTAACAGGGGATAGCAATCAGCCCCAGCATTTT. Its translation: CASSQEIVTGDSNQPQHF.

The V and J genes are TRBV5-1 and TRBJ2-2, with 7 positions matching TRBD1. The CDR3 has 16 amino acids. Germline lookup yields CDR1 SGHRS and CDR2 YFSETQ. J gave up 6 bases and V 3 bases, and 11 bases lay outside the gene matches. CDR3 DNA: TGCGCCAGCAGCTCATTCGGGACAGAGGTCGCCGGGGAGCTGTTTTTT. This gives the protein CASSSFGTEVAGELFF.

The rearrangement links TRBV10-3 to TRBJ1-3; TRBD1 might be the D (5 bases). Trimming pared 2 bases from V and 6 bases from J, leaving 11 bases between. Germline V gene sequence: CDR1 ENHRY, CDR2 SYGVKD. The CDR3 covers 14 residues. CDR3 in DNA: TGTGCCATCAGTGAGGTAGAAGGGGCAAACACCATATATTTT. Protein sequence: CAISEVEGANTIYF.

This clone was picked up a small number of times. The chain couples TRBV6-5 to TRBJ1-1; 7 nucleotides align to TRBD1. The CDR3 covers 14 residues. V lost 4 bases and J lost 7; bases outside the gene matches: 9. Per germline, CDR1 MNHEY and CDR2 SVGAGI. The DNA for the CDR3 is TGTGCCAGCAGTTTTCAGGGGGACTTTATTGAAGCTTTCTTT. Its protein is CASSFQGDFIEAFF.

V is TRBV2 and J is TRBJ2-7; 9 nucleotides agree with TRBD1. The CDR3 spans 15 residues. Germline loops: CDR1 SNHLY, CDR2 FYNNEI. The V segment lost 8 bases and the J segment 3 bases; nucleotides outside the gene matches: 11. The CDR3: CASGDRALRNYEQYF. The DNA of the CDR3 is TGTGCCAGCGGGGACAGGGCATTGAGGAACTACGAGCAGTACTTC.

V and J are TRBV27 and TRBJ1-1, with D unclear. V was cut by 5 bases and J by 6 bases, with 16 bases left in between. This CDR3 comprises 14 residues. Germline V gives CDR1 MNHEY, CDR2 SMNVEV (reference sequence). Written as DNA, the CDR3 is TGTGCCAGCAGTCCACGGGGAGGCATCCCTGAAGCTTTCTTT. Protein: CASSPRGGIPEAFF.

This clone rates as medium-sized (0.01 to 0.1%). The rearrangement joins TRBV4-3 to TRBJ1-5; D uncertain. V shed 1 base and J shed 6 bases, with 16 bases lying between them. Germline assignment: CDR1 LGHNA and CDR2 YSLEER. This CDR3 has 16 amino acids. The CDR3 coding sequence is TGCGCCAGCAGCCAAGCGGTAGGAGTTGAAAGTCAGCCCCAGCATTTT. This translates into CASSQAVGVESQPQHF.

This chain uses TRBV19 with TRBJ2-1; 9 positions agree with TRBD2. The CDR3 runs to 16 residues. Germline CDR1 LNHDA, CDR2 SQIVND (reference sequence). Unmatched junction bases numbered 11, after V lost 5 bases and J lost 6 bases. This CDR3 reads CASSPLSGGGANEQFF. Written as DNA, the CDR3 is TGTGCCAGTAGTCCCCTTAGTGGCGGGGGGGCCAATGAGCAGTTCTTC. Supplemented by reference TRBV19 and TRBJ2-1, the full variable domain reads DGGITQSPKYLFRKEGQNVTLSCEQNLNHDAMYWYRQDPGQGLRLIYYSQIVNDFQKGDIAEGYSVSREKKESFPLTVTSAQKNPTAFYLCASSPLSGGGANEQFFGPGTRLTVL.

This clone occurred once. V usage is TRBV5-1 and J usage is TRBJ2-5, with 9 bases aligning to TRBD2. V shed 4 bases and J 2 bases; nucleotides not matched to a gene: 15. The CDR3 has 18 amino acids. Germline CDR1 is SGHRS and CDR2 is YFSETQ. CDR3 in DNA: TGCGCCAGCAGCCCCGGGACTAGCATTATTGTTAGTCAAGAGACCCAGTACTTC. Its protein product is CASSPGTSIIVSQETQYF.

The CDR3 nucleotides are TGTGCCACCAGCGGAGGACAGCCTTTCTATGGCTACACCTTC. Protein: CATSGGQPFYGYTF. V and J are TRBV15 and TRBJ1-2, with a tentative D call TRBD1 (6 bases). Germline V gives CDR1 LNHNV, CDR2 YYDKDF (reference sequence). The CDR3 has 14 residues. V lost 5 bases to trimming and J lost 4 bases, with 14 bases between them.

The J gene is TRBJ2-7, the V gene TRBV28, with TRBD2 matching over 10 bases. Trimming at V came to 1 base and at J to 4 bases, leaving 4 bases not matched to a gene. Germline CDR1 and CDR2: MDHEN and SYDVKM. This CDR3 has 15 residues. CDR3 bases: TGTGCCAGCAGTTTATCTAGCGGGAGCGGATACGAGCAGTACTTC. Protein: CASSLSSGSGYEQYF.

This clone has just a few counts. The chain carries TRBV11-2 and TRBJ1-1; weak D call: TRBD1 (5 bases). Germline V gives CDR1 SGHAT, CDR2 FQNNGV. V dropped 5 bases and J dropped 4 bases, with 11 bases sitting between them. The CDR3 totals 13 residues. CDR3 nucleotides: TGTGCCAGCAGCCAGTGGGGGGGCACTGAAGCTTTCTTT. Translating gives CASSQWGGTEAFF.

The genes are TRBV28 and TRBJ1-5, with D tentatively TRBD1 (6 bases). The CDR3 length is 12 residues. V gave up 11 bases and J gave up 4 bases, with 12 bases separating them. CDR1 and CDR2 (germline): MDHEN, SYDVKM. As DNA, the CDR3 is TGTGCCGGGACAACGGGAAATCAGCCCCAGCATTTT. As protein: CAGTTGNQPQHF. Combining the CDR3 with reference TRBV28 and TRBJ1-5 gives the whole variable domain DVKVTQSSRYLVKRTGEKVFLECVQDMDHENMFWYRQDPGLGLRLIYFSYDVKMKEKGDIPEGYSVSREKKERFSLILESASTNQTSMYLCAGTTGNQPQHFGDGTRLSIL.

The chain employs TRBV14 and TRBJ2-2, with D uncertain. V was cut by 4 bases and J by 2 bases, with 8 bases left in between. Germline values: CDR1 SGHDN, CDR2 FVKESK. The CDR3 covers 14 residues. The CDR3 nucleotides are TGTGCCAGCAGCCTCAACTTAAACACCGGGGAGCTGTTTTTT. Amino acid sequence: CASSLNLNTGELFF.

The chain recombines TRBV28 with TRBJ1-1; TRBD1 matches 7 bases. The V and J ends lost 6 bases and 7 bases, in that order; junction bases with no gene match: 8. The CDR3 runs 13 residues. The germline CDR1 and CDR2 sequences are MDHEN and SYDVKM. The CDR3 is CASSWTGTLEAFF. In nucleotides, the CDR3 is TGTGCCAGCAGCTGGACAGGTACCCTTGAAGCTTTCTTT.

This sequence joins TRBV19 and TRBJ2-2; 7 positions match TRBD1. The CDR3 has 15 amino acids. CDR1 is LNHDA and CDR2 is SQIVND in the germline V gene (reference sequence). Unmatched junction bases numbered 6, after V lost 2 bases and J lost 6 bases. The CDR3 sequence: CASSIKQGLAGELFF. CDR3 nucleotides: TGTGCCAGTAGTATAAAACAGGGGTTGGCCGGGGAGCTGTTTTTT.

This clone occurred once. V gene TRBV28 combines with J gene TRBJ1-2; a weak D match, TRBD1 (5 bases). The germline gives CDR1 MDHEN, CDR2 SYDVKM. The CDR3 is 15 amino acids. V lost 3 bases and J 8 bases, leaving 19 bases between the germline ends. The CDR3 loop reads CASSLLTGLPRGYTF. The CDR3 DNA reads as TGTGCCAGCAGTTTGTTAACGGGACTCCCTAGGGGCTACACCTTC.

The rearrangement links TRBV7-2 to TRBJ2-7, with 10 bases identical to TRBD2. Germline CDR1 is SGHTA and CDR2 is FQGNSA. The CDR3 has 16 residues. V gave up 5 bases and J gave up 3 bases; unmatched junction bases: 10. CDR3 residues: CASSASLAGAHYEQYF. DNA for the CDR3: TGTGCCAGCAGCGCTAGCCTAGCGGGGGCTCACTACGAGCAGTACTTC. The full variable domain, completed using reference TRBV7-2 and TRBJ2-7, is GAGVSQSPSNKVTEKGKDVELRCDPISGHTALYWYRQSLGQGLEFLIYFQGNSAPDKSGLPSDRFSAERTGGSVSTLTIQRTQQEDSAVYLCASSASLAGAHYEQYFGPGTRLTVT.

The V and J genes are TRBV28 and TRBJ1-5; 8 nucleotides agree with TRBD1. The CDR3 has 14 residues. The germline V gene encodes CDR1 MDHEN and CDR2 SYDVKM. CDR3 protein: CATSTGVSNQPQHF. DNA of the CDR3: TGTGCGACATCGACAGGGGTTAGCAATCAGCCCCAGCATTTT.

The CDR3 sequence: CASSVARGETYNSPLHF. In DNA, the CDR3 is TGTGCCAGCAGTGTGGCAAGGGGTGAAACCTATAATTCACCCCTCCACTTT. This rearrangement joins TRBV2 to TRBJ1-6, with TRBD1 as a possible D gene (5 bases). In germline, CDR1 is SNHLY, CDR2 FYNNEI. Trimming left V 4 bases short and J 2 bases short, with 15 bases between. CDR3 length: 17 amino acids.

The chain combines TRBV15 with TRBJ1-5; D gene uncertain. The V end was cut by 5 bases, the J end by 3 bases, with 11 bases between. Looked up from germline, CDR1 is LNHNV and CDR2 is YYDKDF (reference sequence). The CDR3 is 14 residues long. The DNA of the CDR3 is TGTGCCACCAGCGCGTCCCCCCTCAATCAGCCCCAGCATTTT. This translates into CATSASPLNQPQHF.

The V call is TRBV6-4, the J call TRBJ2-1; 9 bases align to TRBD2. After removal of 6 bases from V and 0 bases from J, the junction contained 6 bases not matched to a gene. In germline, CDR1 is MRHNA, CDR2 SNTAGT. The CDR3 sequence is 16 residues long. This chain's CDR3 is CASRRLAVDSYNEQFF. The DNA of the CDR3 is TGTGCCAGCAGAAGACTAGCGGTTGACTCCTACAATGAGCAGTTCTTC.

The CDR3 nucleotides are TGTGCCAGCAGTTACAGGGGCGACTCCTACGAGCAGTACTTC. Translation gives CASSYRGDSYEQYF. The chain employs TRBV5-4 and TRBJ2-7, with 7 positions matching TRBD1. The ends lost 5 bases at V and 0 bases at J; junction bases unmatched: 5. In germline, CDR1 is SGHNT, CDR2 YYREEE (reference sequence). CDR3 length equals 14 residues.